The 3 T cell receptor beta chains presented below share a single source sample, sequenced in a study of blood T cell repertoires in COVID-19. Generated by immunoSEQ multiplex PCR, the TCRdb table keeps only in-frame clones and is missing some. The sample records some 110,000 clones, roughly 84% being singletons. Sequences were obtained from peripheral blood. These receptors originate from a man aged 40-49 years with acute or convalescent COVID-19.

The chain couples TRBV4-1 to TRBJ1-2, with 8 nucleotides matching TRBD1. Trimming took 3 bases from V and 4 from J; bases not matched to a gene: 4. Per germline, CDR1 MGHRA and CDR2 YSYEKL. The CDR3 covers 14 residues. The CDR3 sequence is CASSQTGTGYGYTF. CDR3 in DNA: TGCGCCAGCAGCCAGACCGGGACAGGCTATGGCTACACCTTC.

The chain joins TRBV12-2 to TRBJ2-3; TRBD1 was called by the table and not checked on the DNA. TRBV12-2 is given as a pseudogene. The CDR3 contains 19 residues. The DNA of the CDR3 is TGTGCAAGTCGCTCGCCCTCTATCATCGACCTGAAAGGGGCAGATACGCAGTATTTT. Translating gives CASRSPSIIDLKGADTQYF.

The J gene is TRBJ2-5, the V gene TRBV27; 9 bases line up with TRBD1. The CDR3 has 15 amino acids. V lost 7 bases, J lost 5 bases, and 11 bases stayed unmatched. Germline assignment: CDR1 MNHEY and CDR2 SMNVEV (reference sequence). Here the CDR3 reads CASNAQGALFETQYF. For the CDR3, the DNA is TGTGCCAGCAATGCACAGGGGGCGCTATTTGAGACCCAGTACTTC.